One sample yielded the 21 T cell receptor beta chains listed below, sequenced in a study of T cells in Graves' hyperthyroidism and ophthalmopathy. What was amplified from RNA transcripts were TCR beta CDR3 regions. When the TCR CDR3 underwent first-round RT-PCR, the HTBI primer set was used. TCRdb itself ran the multiplex PCR reads through MiXCR, one entry per CDR3 protein. The data show more than 300,000 distinct CDR3 sequences, with about 13% seen just once and 9.2% held by the top ten. Sequencing was carried out using blood. These receptors were collected from a woman aged 18-29 years with Graves' hyperthyroidism.

The V gene is TRBV2, the J gene TRBJ2-7; 7 bases align to TRBD1. Germline V gene data show CDR1 as SNHLY and CDR2 as FYNNEI. The V segment lost 6 bases and the J segment 4 bases; nucleotides outside the gene matches: 9. The CDR3 totals 14 residues. CDR3 DNA sequence: TGTGCCAGCAGAAGCCGGGACAGCGGATACGAGCAGTACTTC. Translated, it gives CASRSRDSGYEQYF.

This clonotype was detected a few times. The V and J genes are TRBV7-9 and TRBJ1-2, with 8 bases fitting TRBD1. The CDR3 contains 15 residues. The ends lost 3 bases at V and 4 bases at J; junction bases unmatched: 7. Germline V gives CDR1 SEHNR, CDR2 FQNEAQ (reference sequence). The CDR3 loop reads CASSFSRGRGYGYTF. Written as DNA, the CDR3 is TGTGCCAGCAGCTTTAGCAGGGGGCGCGGCTATGGCTACACCTTC. The complete variable domain, with remaining parts taken from reference TRBV7-9 and TRBJ1-2, reads DTGVSQNPRHKITKRGQNVTFRCDPISEHNRLYWYRQTLGQGPEFLTYFQNEAQLEKSRLLSDRFSAERPKGSFSTLEIQRTEQGDSAMYLCASSFSRGRGYGYTFGSGTRLTVV.

This clonotype was detected many times. The chain has TRBV12-3 or TRBV12-4 and TRBJ2-1; no clear D gene. This CDR3 comprises 15 residues. Trimming removed 1 base from V and 0 bases from J, with 7 bases in between. The CDR3 DNA follows: TGTGCCAGCAGTTTAGAACTAAGCTCCTACAATGAGCAGTTCTTC. Translation: CASSLELSSYNEQFF.

This clonotype was counted at least ten times. V gene TRBV6-2 or TRBV6-3 combines with J gene TRBJ1-1, with D perhaps matching TRBD1 (5 bases). The germline gives CDR1 MNHEY, CDR2 SVGEGT. The CDR3 is 15 residues long. The V gene lost 6 bases and the J gene lost 2 bases, with 16 bases spanning the gap. In DNA form, the CDR3 reads TGTGCCAGCAGCCCAGACAGTGGGAGAAACACTGAAGCTTTCTTT. As protein: CASSPDSGRNTEAFF.

V and J are TRBV19 and TRBJ2-5; possible D gene TRBD1, 6 bases. Germline CDR1 is LNHDA and CDR2 is SQIVND (reference sequence). Trimming left V 8 bases short and J 6 bases short, with 10 bases between. This CDR3 spans 11 amino acids. The DNA for the CDR3 is TGTGCCAGTGACAGGAGGCAGACCCAGTACTTC. Translated: CASDRRQTQYF.

This clonotype was counted many times. The J gene is TRBJ2-7, the V gene TRBV7-2, with TRBD1 identical over 8 bases. The CDR3 spans 16 residues. With 4 bases clipped from V and 5 bases from J, the junction kept 13 bases outside the gene matches. Germline values: CDR1 SGHTA, CDR2 FQGNSA. CDR3 bases: TGTGCCAGCAGCTCCGTCAGGGGGCCGAGGAGCCACGAGCAGTACTTC. Translating gives CASSSVRGPRSHEQYF.

This clonotype was observed many times. The chain joins TRBV20-1 to TRBJ1-5; 8 nucleotides agree with TRBD1. Per germline, CDR1 DFQATT and CDR2 SNEGSKA (reference sequence). J lost 5 bases, V lost 2 bases, and 8 bases had no gene match. CDR3 length: 15 amino acids. DNA for the CDR3: TGCAGTGCTAGAACCCCAGGACAGGGACATCAGCCCCAGCATTTT. Residues: CSARTPGQGHQPQHF.

This clonotype came up a few times. The chain is built from TRBV4-2 and TRBJ2-4, with 7 bases matching TRBD2. V lost 2 bases and J lost 5; bases outside the gene matches: 9. Germline CDR1 reads LGHNA; CDR2 reads YNFKEQ. CDR3 length: 16 residues. The CDR3 DNA reads TGTGCCAGCAGCCAAATGATGGAGGGAGGGCAAAACATTCAGTACTTC. Translation gives CASSQMMEGGQNIQYF.

This clonotype was seen repeatedly, ten times or more. This chain connects TRBV20-1 to TRBJ2-5; 15 bases line up with TRBD2. The CDR3 totals 16 residues. V shed 5 bases, J shed 2 bases, and the junction held 6 bases outside the gene matches. CDR1 and CDR2 from the germline V gene are DFQATT and SNEGSKA (reference sequence). CDR3 coding DNA: TGCAGTGCTGCCGGGACTAGCGGGGGGTTACAAGAGACCCAGTACTTC. It codes for CSAAGTSGGLQETQYF.

This clonotype was found a few times. The chain has TRBV24-1 and TRBJ2-3, with 10 bases fitting TRBD2. The CDR3 is 16 residues long. The V gene's germline CDR1 is KGHDR and CDR2 SFDVKD. V dropped 4 bases and J dropped 8; count of bases not matched to a gene: 11. The CDR3 DNA is TGTGCCACCAGTGAGGGTAGCGGGGGGTCCTGGGGTACGCAGTATTTT. This gives the protein CATSEGSGGSWGTQYF.

Many counts were recorded for this clonotype. The J gene is TRBJ2-7, the V gene TRBV20-1; 7 bases align to TRBD1. The V segment lost 7 bases and the J segment 4 bases; nucleotides outside the gene matches: 4. Germline V CDR1 and CDR2: DFQATT, SNEGSKA (reference sequence). CDR3 length: 11 amino acids. The CDR3 bases are TGCAGTGGGGGACAGCAGTACGAGCAGTACTTC. Translating gives CSGGQQYEQYF.

The table lists this clonotype with a few counts. This chain uses TRBV6-1 with TRBJ1-3; unclear D gene. Germline V gene data show CDR1 as MNHNS and CDR2 as SASEGT. This CDR3 spans 11 amino acids. Trimming removed 6 bases at V and 4 bases at J, with 4 bases between. In DNA, the CDR3 is TGTGCCAGCAGCAAAGGAAACACCATATATTTT. This encodes CASSKGNTIYF.

This clonotype has ten or more counts. The gene calls are TRBV28 and TRBJ2-5; D may be TRBD1 or TRBD2 (5 bases each). Trimming cost V 2 bases and J 4 bases, with 14 bases left between them. Germline-derived CDR1 and CDR2 are MDHEN and SYDVKM. The length of the CDR3 is 15 residues. The DNA for the CDR3 is TGTGCCAGCAGTTTACTGGGGGAGATCGGAGAGACCCAGTACTTC. It specifies CASSLLGEIGETQYF.

V and J are TRBV5-4 and TRBJ1-2; D perhaps matches TRBD1 (5 bases). This CDR3 comprises 16 residues. The germline V gene encodes CDR1 SGHNT and CDR2 YYREEE (reference sequence). Trimming took off 0 bases at V and 6 bases at J, with 18 bases between the two ends. The CDR3 sequence is CASSLALQVRVDGYTF. For the CDR3, the DNA is TGTGCCAGCAGCTTGGCTTTACAGGTCAGGGTTGATGGCTACACCTTC.

Points on this clonotype: One end of the junction is discordant with germline, which a read error may explain. The CDR3 DNA is TGTGCCTCTAGCAAGTTGTCTAGCGGGAGAGGTGAGCAGTCCTTC. This encodes CASSKLSSGRGEQSF. This chain uses TRBV6-1 with TRBJ2-1; 10 nucleotides align to TRBD2. The CDR3 has 15 amino acids. From germline, CDR1 is MNHNS and CDR2 SASEGT.

In its sample, this clonotype was seen many times. The gene calls are TRBV6-1 and TRBJ1-5; D is undetermined. The germline gives CDR1 MNHNS, CDR2 SASEGT. Trimming removed 6 bases from V and 5 bases from J, with 11 bases in between. This CDR3 spans 13 amino acids. The CDR3 nucleotides read TGTGCCAGCAGGGGGTTTGGGGATCAGCCCCAGCATTTT. Translating it yields CASRGFGDQPQHF.

This clonotype was counted many times. V is TRBV28 and J is TRBJ2-1; no clear D gene. The CDR3 totals 10 residues. Trimming removed 10 bases at V and 4 bases at J, with 5 bases between. Germline V gene sequence: CDR1 MDHEN, CDR2 SYDVKM. CDR3 region: CATVYNEQFF. The CDR3 region has the DNA TGTGCCACCGTGTACAATGAGCAGTTCTTC.

The chain is built from TRBV20-1 and TRBJ2-1; 9 bases line up with TRBD2. This CDR3 contains 14 residues. V dropped 3 bases and J dropped 4; count of bases not matched to a gene: 4. CDR1 and CDR2 from the germline V gene are DFQATT and SNEGSKA (reference sequence). The CDR3, as DNA: TGCAGTGCTAGTCGGCGGGGGGGATACAATGAGCAGTTCTTC. Amino acid sequence: CSASRRGGYNEQFF.

This clonotype has at least ten counts. The chain carries TRBV6-1 and TRBJ1-1; D may be TRBD1 (5 bases). The V gene's germline CDR1 is MNHNS and CDR2 SASEGT. The CDR3 totals 14 residues. The V end was cut by 5 bases, the J end by 1 base, with 11 bases between. CDR3 coding DNA: TGTGCCAGCAGTTACGGGGGGGGGAACACTGAAGCTTTCTTT. It specifies CASSYGGGNTEAFF.

This clonotype was recorded many times. V gene TRBV11-2 combines with J gene TRBJ2-7; 8 bases line up with TRBD2. Germline CDR1 is SGHAT and CDR2 is FQNNGV. CDR3 size: 13 residues. Trimming at V came to 4 bases and at J to 5 bases, leaving 4 bases not matched to a gene. The CDR3 nucleotides are TGTGCCAGCAGCTGGCGGGGGGTCGACGAGCAGTACTTC. Its translation is CASSWRGVDEQYF.

This clonotype was observed many times. The V and J genes are TRBV18 and TRBJ1-1, with no clear D. Germline-derived CDR1 and CDR2 are KGHSH and LQKENI. CDR3 length: 14 residues. The V gene lost 1 base and the J gene lost 0 bases, with 6 bases spanning the gap. CDR3 sequence (DNA): TGTGCCAGCTCACCACGACCCTTGAACACTGAAGCTTTCTTT. Its protein product is CASSPRPLNTEAFF.